The sequence of this TCR beta chain was determined in a study of identical twins. TCRdb ran MiXCR on the 5' RACE reads and lists one entry per CDR3 protein. Here the sample spans some 600,000 distinct CDR3 sequences, 7.1% being singletons. With no exceptions, donors were healthy Caucasians. This CDR3 has 16 amino acids. V lost 1 base and J lost 0, with 7 bases in between. The germline V gene encodes CDR1 MGHDK and CDR2 SYGVNS. Broader study findings: Twin-shared out-of-frame alpha sequences showed excess low generation probability.

To note about this clonotype: The antigen remains unidentified.

The data were also submitted as part of a second study, on yellow fever vaccine responses in identical twins. As that study records: Twins' vaccine T cell responses were reported to seem partly convergent and partly personalized.

The chain has TRBV25-1 and TRBJ2-6; no clear D. This clonotype was sampled from a young woman in good health. The sequenced material came from PBMCs. Here the CDR3 reads CASSESHLSGANVLTF. CDR3 nucleotide sequence: TGTGCCAGCAGTGAATCACACCTCTCTGGGGCCAACGTCCTGACTTTC.